A selection of T cell receptor beta chains follows, all from one sample in a study of blood T cell repertoires in COVID-19. Assay used: immunoSEQ multiplex PCR; TCRdb lists only in-frame clones, some missing. The repertoire includes about 210,000 clones, about 90% of them detected once, and under 1.5% sits in the top ten. Sequenced input: peripheral blood. These receptors originate from a man in his thirties or forties with acute or convalescent COVID-19. The CDR3 runs from the conserved cysteine through the conserved F or W. The order of the fields is clone size, J gene, D gene, V gene, CDR3 DNA, CDR3 protein. The D gene is left open where the match is weak. Size is stated for part of the rows, as once, few or many counts, or as a class when the clone is expanded.

abundance: .; j_gene: TRBJ1-2; d_gene: .; v_gene: TRBV6-5; CDR3nt: TGTGCCAGCAGCACTACCCGGAGGGATAACTATGGCTACACCTTC; CDR3aa: CASSTTRRDNYGYTF
abundance: .; j_gene: TRBJ2-5; d_gene: TRBD1; v_gene: TRBV19; CDR3nt: TGTGCCAGTAGTGTCGGACAGGCGATAGGAGAGACCCAGTACTTC; CDR3aa: CASSVGQAIGETQYF
abundance: .; j_gene: TRBJ2-3; d_gene: TRBD2; v_gene: TRBV7-9; CDR3nt: TGTGCCAGCAGCTCGAGGACTAGCGGTGTCACAGATACGCAGTATTTT; CDR3aa: CASSSRTSGVTDTQYF
abundance: .; j_gene: TRBJ1-3; d_gene: .; v_gene: TRBV2; CDR3nt: TGTGCCAGCAGTGAAACACCGACTCCCGGAAACACCATATATTTT; CDR3aa: CASSETPTPGNTIYF
abundance: .; j_gene: TRBJ1-4; d_gene: .; v_gene: TRBV12-3/TRBV12-4; CDR3nt: TGTGCCAGCAGTTCCGGGCAGGGAAAACTGTTTTTT; CDR3aa: CASSSGQGKLFF
abundance: .; j_gene: TRBJ2-1; d_gene: TRBD2; v_gene: TRBV11-3; CDR3nt: TGTGCCAGCGCCCCCGGGTGGGGGGGTTCCCACAATGAGCAGTTCTTC; CDR3aa: CASAPGWGGSHNEQFF
abundance: .; j_gene: TRBJ2-7; d_gene: TRBD1; v_gene: TRBV5-1; CDR3nt: TGCGCCAGCAGCTCCGGGACAGGCAACGAGCAGTACTTC; CDR3aa: CASSSGTGNEQYF
abundance: .; j_gene: TRBJ1-3; d_gene: .; v_gene: TRBV28; CDR3nt: TGTGCCAGCAGTGGACAGAGCTCTGGAAACACCATATATTTT; CDR3aa: CASSGQSSGNTIYF
abundance: .; j_gene: TRBJ2-7; d_gene: .; v_gene: TRBV27; CDR3nt: TGTGCCAGCAGCCTTAGTAGGACTTTAGGGGGTGAGCAGTACTTC; CDR3aa: CASSLSRTLGGEQYF
abundance: .; j_gene: TRBJ2-5; d_gene: TRBD2; v_gene: TRBV7-2; CDR3nt: TGTGCCAGCAGCCCTTCGGATGGGAGGGCCGGGGAGACCCAGTACTTC; CDR3aa: CASSPSDGRAGETQYF
abundance: .; j_gene: TRBJ1-4; d_gene: .; v_gene: TRBV15; CDR3nt: TGTGCCACCAGCAGACAGGGAAATGAAAAACTGTTTTTT; CDR3aa: CATSRQGNEKLFF
abundance: .; j_gene: TRBJ2-1; d_gene: .; v_gene: TRBV2; CDR3nt: TGTGCCAGCATGCCGCCGGGACTTTTCCTCTTC; CDR3aa: CASMPPGLFLF
abundance: once; j_gene: TRBJ1-1; d_gene: TRBD1; v_gene: TRBV5-5; CDR3nt: TGTGCCAGCAGCTTAACAGGGGTTCCTGAAGCTTTCTTT; CDR3aa: CASSLTGVPEAFF
abundance: .; j_gene: TRBJ1-5; d_gene: .; v_gene: TRBV4-1; CDR3nt: TGCGCCAGCAGCCAAGCAGGGAAGCCCCAGCATTTT; CDR3aa: CASSQAGKPQHF
abundance: once; j_gene: TRBJ1-5; d_gene: .; v_gene: TRBV27; CDR3nt: TGTGCCAGCAGTTTGGAAAGAGGTCAGCCCCAGCATTTT; CDR3aa: CASSLERGQPQHF
abundance: .; j_gene: TRBJ2-3; d_gene: .; v_gene: TRBV7-3; CDR3nt: TGTGCCAGCAGCCCACTAAGCACAGATACGCAGTATTTT; CDR3aa: CASSPLSTDTQYF
abundance: .; j_gene: TRBJ2-7; d_gene: TRBD2; v_gene: TRBV19; CDR3nt: TGTGCCAGTAGTATAGGACTAGCATCGTACGAGCAGTACTTC; CDR3aa: CASSIGLASYEQYF
abundance: .; j_gene: TRBJ2-1; d_gene: .; v_gene: TRBV20-1; CDR3nt: TGCAGTGCTAGCGGAAGGGACTTGCAGTTCTTC; CDR3aa: CSASGRDLQFF
abundance: .; j_gene: TRBJ2-3; d_gene: TRBD2; v_gene: TRBV27; CDR3nt: TGTGCCAGCAGTTTGGCGGGAGGGACAGATACGCAGTATTTT; CDR3aa: CASSLAGGTDTQYF
abundance: .; j_gene: TRBJ2-7; d_gene: .; v_gene: TRBV7-6; CDR3nt: TGTGCCAGCAGCTTAGAGGATATACCGGGCGAGCAGTACTTC; CDR3aa: CASSLEDIPGEQYF
abundance: .; j_gene: TRBJ2-7; d_gene: TRBD1; v_gene: TRBV5-1; CDR3nt: TGCGCCAGCAGCTGGCAGGGGGAAAACGAGCAGTACTTC; CDR3aa: CASSWQGENEQYF
abundance: .; j_gene: TRBJ2-3; d_gene: TRBD2; v_gene: TRBV2; CDR3nt: TGTGCCACCAAGCGGGAGGCAGTCACGGATACGCAGTATTTT; CDR3aa: CATKREAVTDTQYF
abundance: once; j_gene: TRBJ2-5; d_gene: .; v_gene: TRBV19; CDR3nt: TGTGCCAGTAGTATAGTAAGGGAGGAGACCCAGTACTTC; CDR3aa: CASSIVREETQYF
abundance: .; j_gene: TRBJ1-1; d_gene: .; v_gene: TRBV6-6; CDR3nt: TGTGCCAGCTGGTGGGAGATTCCATTTATGAACACTGAAGCTTTCTTT; CDR3aa: CASWWEIPFMNTEAFF
abundance: .; j_gene: TRBJ2-5; d_gene: .; v_gene: TRBV2; CDR3nt: TGTGCCAGCAGTGAGGGGAGAGGACAAGAGACCCAGTACTTC; CDR3aa: CASSEGRGQETQYF
abundance: few; j_gene: TRBJ1-1; d_gene: .; v_gene: TRBV5-1; CDR3nt: TGCGCCAGCAGCTGGAGCGGGATGAACACTGAAGCTTTCTTT; CDR3aa: CASSWSGMNTEAFF
abundance: .; j_gene: TRBJ1-2; d_gene: .; v_gene: TRBV9; CDR3nt: TGTGCCAGCAGCGTAGAGTCAGACTATGGCTACACCTTC; CDR3aa: CASSVESDYGYTF
abundance: .; j_gene: TRBJ2-1; d_gene: .; v_gene: TRBV5-4; CDR3nt: TGTGCCAGCAGCTTGTCTGGCCGTAGCGCTAGCAATGAGCAGTTCTTC; CDR3aa: CASSLSGRSASNEQFF
abundance: few; j_gene: TRBJ2-2; d_gene: TRBD2; v_gene: TRBV7-8; CDR3nt: TGTGCCAGCAGCTTACTAGCGGGGGAAAACACCGGGGAGCTGTTTTTT; CDR3aa: CASSLLAGENTGELFF
abundance: .; j_gene: TRBJ2-2; d_gene: .; v_gene: TRBV5-4; CDR3nt: TGTGCCAGCAGCCCGGGGACTCCGTCAAACACCGGGGAGCTGTTTTTT; CDR3aa: CASSPGTPSNTGELFF
abundance: .; j_gene: TRBJ2-3; d_gene: .; v_gene: TRBV7-9; CDR3nt: TGTGCCAGCACCTATAGCACAGATACGCAGTATTTT; CDR3aa: CASTYSTDTQYF
abundance: once; j_gene: TRBJ2-3; d_gene: TRBD2; v_gene: TRBV5-1; CDR3nt: TGCGCCAGCAGCCAGACTAGCGGGAGCCGGGCCGCGGATACGCAGTATTTT; CDR3aa: CASSQTSGSRAADTQYF
abundance: .; j_gene: TRBJ2-3; d_gene: TRBD2; v_gene: TRBV5-1; CDR3nt: TGCGCCAGCAGCCCTCCTCTAGCGGGTAGCACAGATACGCAGTATTTT; CDR3aa: CASSPPLAGSTDTQYF
abundance: few; j_gene: TRBJ2-1; d_gene: .; v_gene: TRBV5-4; CDR3nt: TGTGCCAGCAGCTTGGTTCCGGGATCCTACAATGAGCAGTTCTTC; CDR3aa: CASSLVPGSYNEQFF
abundance: .; j_gene: TRBJ2-7; d_gene: TRBD1; v_gene: TRBV6-2/TRBV6-3; CDR3nt: TGTGCCAGCAGCCGGGACAGGGGGCCTCACCCCTACGAGCAGTACTTC; CDR3aa: CASSRDRGPHPYEQYF
abundance: few; j_gene: TRBJ2-3; d_gene: .; v_gene: TRBV5-1; CDR3nt: TGCGCCAGCAGCCTAGAATTTAGCACAGATACGCAGTATTTT; CDR3aa: CASSLEFSTDTQYF
abundance: .; j_gene: TRBJ1-2; d_gene: .; v_gene: TRBV4-2; CDR3nt: TGTGCCAGCAGCCACTCCTATGGCTACACCTTC; CDR3aa: CASSHSYGYTF
abundance: .; j_gene: TRBJ2-3; d_gene: TRBD2; v_gene: TRBV28; CDR3nt: TGTGCCAGCAGCCCGCCGGGACTAGCGGGGGGTAGCACAGATACGCAGTATTTT; CDR3aa: CASSPPGLAGGSTDTQYF
abundance: .; j_gene: TRBJ2-1; d_gene: .; v_gene: TRBV7-9; CDR3nt: TGTGCCAGCAGCTTAGGATCCGTAGTCCCCTACAATGAGCAGTTCTTC; CDR3aa: CASSLGSVVPYNEQFF
abundance: .; j_gene: TRBJ1-3; d_gene: .; v_gene: TRBV28; CDR3nt: TGTGCCAGCAGACCACAGGGAGAGGGAAACACCATATATTTT; CDR3aa: CASRPQGEGNTIYF
abundance: .; j_gene: TRBJ2-1; d_gene: .; v_gene: TRBV28; CDR3nt: TGTGCCAGCAACCGAGCGGACCTTTACAATGAGCAGTTCTTC; CDR3aa: CASNRADLYNEQFF
abundance: .; j_gene: TRBJ1-4; d_gene: .; v_gene: TRBV7-9; CDR3nt: TGTGCCAGCAGCGCAGATGGTGAAAAACTGTTTTTT; CDR3aa: CASSADGEKLFF